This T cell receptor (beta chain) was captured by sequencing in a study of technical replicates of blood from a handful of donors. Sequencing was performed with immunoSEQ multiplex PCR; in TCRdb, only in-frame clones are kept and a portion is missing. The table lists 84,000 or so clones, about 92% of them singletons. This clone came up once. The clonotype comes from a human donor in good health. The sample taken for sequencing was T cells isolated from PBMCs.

CDR3 protein: CASSLATPGLNEKLFF. In nucleotides, the CDR3 is TGCGCCAGCAGCTTGGCTACCCCGGGACTTAATGAAAAACTGTTTTTT. This chain connects TRBV5-1 to TRBJ1-4; D may be TRBD1 (5 bases). Trimming cost V 0 bases and J 4 bases, with 13 bases left between them. Germline V gives CDR1 SGHRS, CDR2 YFSETQ. This CDR3 region has 16 residues.